The next 25 T cell receptor beta chains were all read from a single sample in a study of monozygotic twins with inflammatory bowel disease. TCRdb re-called the 5' RACE reads and catalogs CDR3 proteins one per entry, DNA excluded. The table counts 110,000 to 150,000 distinct CDR3 sequences; 1% to 1.5% lies in the top ten. Sequencing input: blood. The receptors come from a human donor with ulcerative colitis or Crohn's disease, or a healthy co-twin of an affected twin (not recorded which).

The chain employs TRBV9 and TRBJ2-3; TCRdb's D call of TRBD2 is untestable without DNA. The CDR3 has 16 amino acids. CDR1 and CDR2 (germline): SGDLS, YYNGEE. The CDR3 loop is CASSVDIAGNTDTQYF.

This chain connects TRBV11-2 to TRBJ2-2; the TRBD2 assignment by TCRdb is unverifiable without DNA. Germline CDR1 is SGHAT and CDR2 is FQNNGV. This CDR3 contains 13 residues. The CDR3 protein is CASSALRTGELFF.

The rearrangement uses TRBV4-3 and TRBJ1-2; TCRdb proposes TRBD1, but this gene call is untestable without DNA. This CDR3 has 15 amino acids. Germline V lookup: CDR1 LGHNA, CDR2 YSLEER. This CDR3 is CASSQGVARTEPYTF.

V usage is TRBV11-2 and J usage is TRBJ2-2; the D gene TCRdb calls, TRBD2, cannot be checked with no DNA. This CDR3 spans 15 amino acids. Germline V gene data show CDR1 as SGHAT and CDR2 as FQNNGV. This chain's CDR3 is CASSSSGRNTGELFF.

CDR3 in amino acids: CASSPRGGVYNEQFF. J is TRBJ2-1 and V is TRBV18; the D call from TCRdb, TRBD1, cannot be confirmed without DNA. The V gene's germline CDR1 is KGHSH and CDR2 LQKENI. The CDR3 extends over 15 amino acids. Filled out from reference TRBV18 and TRBJ2-1, the complete variable domain reads NAGVMQNPRHLVRRRGQEARLRCSPMKGHSHVYWYRQLPEEGLKFMVYLQKENIIDESGMPKERFSAEFPKEGPSILRIQQVVRGDSAAYFCASSPRGGVYNEQFFGPGTRLTVL.

This sequence joins TRBV24-1 and TRBJ1-5. The CDR3 consists of 15 residues. Germline V gene sequence: CDR1 KGHDR, CDR2 SFDVKD. CDR3 protein: CATSDPRRNNQPQHF.

The CDR3 sequence: CASSLEGDPRTDTQYF. The chain carries TRBV7-3 and TRBJ2-3; without DNA, the TCRdb call of TRBD1 cannot be checked. This CDR3 is 16 amino acids long. Germline V gives CDR1 SGHTA, CDR2 FQGTGA.

The V gene is TRBV12-3 or TRBV12-4, the J gene TRBJ2-7; with no DNA, the TCRdb D assignment of TRBD2 cannot be verified. The CDR3 is 18 amino acids. The CDR3: CASTEGGLAGGISDEQYF.

This chain uses TRBV3-1 with TRBJ1-3; lacking DNA, the TRBD1 call made by TCRdb goes unchecked. The CDR3 is made up of 16 amino acids. Germline CDR1 reads LGHDT; CDR2 reads YNNKEL (reference sequence). CDR3: CASSHRDRGTGNTIYF.

The chain joins TRBV29-1 to TRBJ1-1. In germline, CDR1 is SQVTM, CDR2 ANQGSEA. The CDR3 sequence is 17 residues long. The CDR3 is CSVAPPGVVGGNTEAFF.

The chain combines TRBV20-1 with TRBJ2-7; with no DNA, the TCRdb D assignment of TRBD1 cannot be verified. Germline lookup yields CDR1 DFQATT and CDR2 SNEGSKA (reference sequence). The CDR3 length is 14 residues. The CDR3 loop is CSAPAGQGANEQYF.

This chain connects TRBV4-3 to TRBJ2-1. Germline V gives CDR1 LGHNA, CDR2 YSLEER. The CDR3 length is 15 residues. The CDR3 sequence: CASSQDESSYNEQFF.

The chain has TRBV11-2 and TRBJ2-7; TCRdb selects TRBD1, and the lack of DNA leaves this call unchecked. This CDR3 spans 15 amino acids. In germline, CDR1 is SGHAT, CDR2 FQNNGV. The chain's CDR3 is CASGPYPGSSYEQYF.

The rearrangement uses TRBV3-1 and TRBJ1-5. CDR1 is LGHDT and CDR2 is YNNKEL in the germline V gene (reference sequence). The CDR3 extends over 12 amino acids. CDR3 residues: CASSLGFQPQHF.

V gene TRBV5-4 combines with J gene TRBJ2-2. CDR1 and CDR2 from the germline V gene are SGHNT and YYREEE (reference sequence). The CDR3 totals 17 residues. Here the CDR3 reads CASSLVGVRSNTGELFF.

The rearrangement links TRBV29-1 to TRBJ1-1; TCRdb returns TRBD1, unconfirmable since there is no DNA. The CDR3 has 13 amino acids. CDR1 and CDR2 from the germline V gene are SQVTM and ANQGSEA. CDR3 sequence: CSVKRGTNTEAFF.

This sequence joins TRBV9 and TRBJ2-1; lacking DNA, the TRBD2 call made by TCRdb goes unchecked. The CDR3 loop spans 13 amino acids. Germline V gene sequence: CDR1 SGDLS, CDR2 YYNGEE. The CDR3 sequence: CASSLLAGSEQFF.

The rearrangement uses TRBV7-3 and TRBJ1-1. Germline V gene data show CDR1 as SGHTA and CDR2 as FQGTGA. This CDR3 contains 15 residues. The chain's CDR3 is CASSFGPSSNTEAFF.

The chain carries TRBV7-2 and TRBJ1-2; TCRdb reports TRBD1, a call that lacks DNA to check it against. This CDR3 contains 15 residues. The germline V gene encodes CDR1 SGHTA and CDR2 FQGNSA. CDR3 amino acids: CASSRGQSSNYGYTF.

This chain uses TRBV15 with TRBJ1-2; TCRdb lists TRBD1, though no DNA is available to test this call. CDR1 LNHNV and CDR2 YYDKDF come from the germline V gene (reference sequence). The CDR3 length is 16 residues. The CDR3 reads CATSRDTLDRVGGYTF.

The J gene is TRBJ2-2, the V gene TRBV19; TCRdb's assignment of TRBD1 cannot be checked, as there is no DNA. Germline CDR1 reads LNHDA; CDR2 reads SQIVND (reference sequence). The length of the CDR3 is 17 residues. The CDR3 spells CASSKRTGVENTGELFF.

The chain has TRBV5-1 and TRBJ2-7. This CDR3 is built from 14 residues. CDR1 is SGHRS and CDR2 is YFSETQ in the germline V gene. The CDR3 reads CASSLVAASHEQYF.

The chain has TRBV12-3 or TRBV12-4 and TRBJ1-1; with no DNA, the TCRdb D assignment of TRBD1 cannot be verified. This CDR3 has 15 residues. CDR3 sequence reads: CASSSGQGADTEAFF.

The chain recombines TRBV7-2 with TRBJ2-3; lacking DNA, the TRBD2 call made by TCRdb goes unchecked. The CDR3 consists of 16 residues. Germline V gene lookup returns CDR1 SGHTA and CDR2 FQGNSA. CDR3 sequence: CASSLELAVFTDTQYF.

The chain has TRBV12-3 or TRBV12-4 and TRBJ2-7; TCRdb returns TRBD2, unconfirmable since there is no DNA. The CDR3 loop spans 15 amino acids. The CDR3: CASSPEQWGRDEQYF.